This is a list of T cell receptor beta chains from one sample in a study of identical twins. TCRdb re-called the 5' RACE reads through MiXCR, storing one row per CDR3 protein. The sample has 1.5 million or so distinct CDR3 sequences; roughly a third are singletons. The sample was cord blood. These receptors were taken from a newborn girl in good health. Both conserved end residues are part of each CDR3. Fields, in order: clone size, D gene, J gene, V gene, CDR3 DNA, CDR3 protein. D genes are given only for firm matches. Some rows mark clone size as missing; the rest say once, few, many or name a class of expanded clone.

>.|.|TRBJ2-7|TRBV7-9
TGTGCCAGCAGCTTAGTAGGGGCCAGCTCCTACGAGCAGTACTTC
CASSLVGASSYEQYF
>few|.|TRBJ2-7|TRBV20-1
TGCAGTGCCCATAGGCCAGCTGTGACCTACGAGCAGTACTTC
CSAHRPAVTYEQYF
>.|.|TRBJ2-7|TRBV7-2
TGTGCCAGCAGCCAGAGGTGGAGAAGCTCCTACGAGCAGTACTTC
CASSQRWRSSYEQYF
>few|TRBD1|TRBJ1-2|TRBV20-1
TGCAGTGCTGAAGACAGGGGAGACTATGGCTACACCTTC
CSAEDRGDYGYTF
>.|.|TRBJ2-1|TRBV9
TGTGCCAGCAGCGCAGCTTGGGTCAATGAGCAGTTCTTC
CASSAAWVNEQFF
>.|.|TRBJ1-2|TRBV20-1
TGCAGTGCTACGAATCCCAACTATGGCTACACCTTC
CSATNPNYGYTF
>.|.|TRBJ2-1|TRBV12-3/TRBV12-4
TGTGCCAGCAGCCGAAGGACGGCCGAGAAGCAGACCCAGTTCTTC
CASSRRTAEKQTQFF
>.|.|TRBJ2-4|TRBV20-1
TGCAGTGCTCTGACATACTCCGACATTCAGTACTTC
CSALTYSDIQYF
>few|TRBD1|TRBJ2-1|TRBV28
TGCGCCAGCAGCTTCCAGGGGGCGCAGAATGAGCAGTTCTTC
CASSFQGAQNEQFF
>.|TRBD2|TRBJ2-1|TRBV6-5
TGTGCCAGCAGTTACCCGACTAGCGGGCGGGATGAGCAGTTCTTC
CASSYPTSGRDEQFF
>.|.|TRBJ2-2|TRBV14
TGTGCCAGCAGCGTACGGACGGCTGCGAACACCGGGGAGCTGTTTTTT
CASSVRTAANTGELFF
>few|TRBD1|TRBJ2-1|TRBV11-2
TGTGCCAGCAGCGCTAGATGGACAGGGTCATACAATGAGCAGTTCTTC
CASSARWTGSYNEQFF
>.|.|TRBJ1-1|TRBV14
TGTGCCAGCAGCCAAGATCTCCTTTTTTTGTCCGACCTGGGCGCTTTCTTT
CASSQDLLFLSDLGAFF
>.|.|TRBJ1-1|TRBV7-9
TGTGCCTCTGAGGGGGGGTCCGCTGAAGCTTTCTTT
CASEGGSAEAFF
>.|.|TRBJ2-4|TRBV28
TGTGCCAGCAGTGAACGGGTGGGAGACAAAAACATTCAGTACTTC
CASSERVGDKNIQYF